This TCR beta chain emerged from a study of T cell responses to AZD1222 COVID-19 vaccine. Overall study findings and caveats: Vaccine-associated CD4 TCRs spanned spike, dominant at 160-218 and 743-854. Receipt of two AZD1222 doses was followed by a rise in Spike-specific TCR breadth and depth. Donors were largely white British and mainly female; clonal diversity was possibly underestimated. Targeting of unmutated variant regions was reportedly seen in nearly half of spike-specific TCRs.

Profiling relied on immunoSEQ multiplex PCR, and the TCRdb table lists in-frame clones only, not all of them. The sample comprises over 100,000 clones, about 89% of which are singletons, and 4.4% rests with the top ten. Notes on this clone: What it recognizes is unknown.

The TCR originated in an adult who received the AZD1222 COVID-19 vaccine. The sample consisted of peripheral blood, taken 28 days after the second AZD1222 dose.

The CDR3 nucleotides read TGTGCCAGCAGCTTAGCGGTTACAGGGATCCAAGAGACCCAGTACTTC. Its translation: CASSLAVTGIQETQYF. The rearrangement joins TRBV7-6 to TRBJ2-5; tentatively, D is TRBD1 (6 bases). Germline loops: CDR1 SGHVS, CDR2 FNYEAQ. The CDR3 is 16 amino acids. Trimming shortened V by 0 bases and J by 1 base, and 12 bases separated the two germline ends. The full variable domain, its missing parts supplied by reference TRBV7-6 and TRBJ2-5, is GAGVSQSPRYKVTKRGQDVALRCDPISGHVSLYWYRQALGQGPEFLTYFNYEAQQDKSGLPNDRFSAERPEGSISTLTIQRTEQRDSAMYRCASSLAVTGIQETQYFGPGTRLLVL.